These 30 T cell receptor beta chains were all obtained from the same sample, sequenced in a study of blood T cells in healthy people across ages. A sample-barcoded 5' primer and a J-beta primer mix were used in a second PCR of roughly 7 to 11 cycles. Each CDR3 protein gets one entry after TCRdb re-called the 5' RACE reads with MiXCR. The sample lists 1.2 million to 1.5 million distinct CDR3 sequences, 42% occurring once. Source material: blood. Receptors were obtained from a young woman in good health.

The chain carries TRBV7-6 and TRBJ1-1; D is unresolved. CDR3 length: 15 residues. The V gene's germline CDR1 is SGHVS and CDR2 FNYEAQ. The V end was cut by 3 bases, the J end by 1 base, with 12 bases between. CDR3 in amino acids: CASSFPPNKNTEAFF. The DNA of the CDR3 is TGTGCCAGCAGCTTTCCCCCAAACAAGAACACTGAAGCTTTCTTT.

This clonotype was seen more than once but under ten times. The CDR3 DNA is TGTGCCAGCAGCCAAGCAACCTCCGGGACTAGCTCGGAGAAGCATACGCAGTATTTT. It is translated as CASSQATSGTSSEKHTQYF. V gene TRBV4-2 combines with J gene TRBJ2-3; 9 nucleotides match TRBD2. This CDR3 is built from 19 residues. CDR1 and CDR2 (germline): LGHNA, YNFKEQ. With V trimmed by 1 base and J by 7 bases, 18 bases remained unmatched.

This clonotype was recorded a few times. The V and J genes are TRBV25-1 and TRBJ1-2, with 7 bases matching TRBD1. Unmatched junction bases numbered 4, after V lost 3 bases and J lost 0 bases. The CDR3 sequence is 15 residues long. The V gene's germline CDR1 is MGHDK and CDR2 SYGVNS. The CDR3 loop reads CASSDLTGTNYGYTF. CDR3 DNA: TGTGCCAGCAGTGACTTGACAGGGACTAACTATGGCTACACCTTC.

The rearrangement uses TRBV5-1 and TRBJ2-4; D not certain. Trimming shortened V by 0 bases and J by 0 bases, and 7 bases separated the two germline ends. The CDR3 extends over 15 amino acids. CDR1 and CDR2 from the germline V gene are SGHRS and YFSETQ. As DNA, the CDR3 is TGCGCCAGCAGCTTGGACGGACCAGCCAAAAACATTCAGTACTTC. Translated, it gives CASSLDGPAKNIQYF.

The genes are TRBV13 and TRBJ1-1; D possibly corresponds to TRBD1 (6 bases). The germline CDR1 and CDR2 sequences are PRHDT and FYEKMQ (reference sequence). The CDR3 has 16 amino acids. The V end lost 0 bases, the J end lost 0 bases, and 11 bases lay between the germline ends. The CDR3 DNA reads as TGTGCCAGCAGCTTAGGCCGGACAGACCTGAACACTGAAGCTTTCTTT. This encodes CASSLGRTDLNTEAFF.

The V call is TRBV27, the J call TRBJ2-7; a possible D gene is TRBD1 (6 bases). Germline V gives CDR1 MNHEY, CDR2 SMNVEV (reference sequence). The CDR3 contains 14 residues. V was cut by 5 bases and J by 6 bases, with 17 bases left in between. For the CDR3, the DNA is TGTGCCAGCAGTCCACCCCAGGGGCACTGCGAGCAGTACTTC. Amino acid sequence: CASSPPQGHCEQYF.

V gene TRBV7-2 combines with J gene TRBJ1-1; 10 nucleotides line up with TRBD1. V lost 4 bases, J lost 3 bases, and 8 bases stayed unmatched. This CDR3 region has 16 residues. In germline, CDR1 is SGHTA, CDR2 FQGNSA. The CDR3 sequence is CASSSGPGTGDTEAFF. The DNA of the CDR3 is TGTGCCAGCAGCTCCGGGCCGGGGACAGGGGACACTGAAGCTTTCTTT.

The chain is built from TRBV6-5 and TRBJ2-1, with D possibly being TRBD2 (6 bases). V shed 0 bases and J shed 13 bases, with 19 bases lying between them. CDR3 length: 15 residues. Per germline, CDR1 MNHEY and CDR2 SVGAGI. CDR3 residues: CASSYSGDSRETQFF. As DNA, the CDR3 is TGTGCCAGCAGTTACTCGGGGGACTCACGGGAGACCCAGTTCTTC.

CDR3 in amino acids: CASSLVPSGADTQYF. The CDR3 nucleotides read TGTGCCAGCAGCTTAGTGCCTAGCGGGGCGGATACGCAGTATTTT. The rearrangement uses TRBV7-2 and TRBJ2-3; 9 nucleotides align to TRBD2. This CDR3 is built from 15 residues. Germline V gene lookup returns CDR1 SGHTA and CDR2 FQGNSA. Trimming cost V 1 base and J 6 bases; bases outside gene matches: 5. Supplemented by reference TRBV7-2 and TRBJ2-3, the full variable domain reads GAGVSQSPSNKVTEKGKDVELRCDPISGHTALYWYRQSLGQGLEFLIYFQGNSAPDKSGLPSDRFSAERTGGSVSTLTIQRTQQEDSAVYLCASSLVPSGADTQYFGPGTRLTVL.

This clonotype was detected a few times. The chain links TRBV5-5 to TRBJ1-2, with D unresolved. Germline V gene data show CDR1 as SGHKS and CDR2 as YYEKEE (reference sequence). The CDR3 extends over 15 amino acids. V lost 3 bases and J lost 4, with 16 bases in between. CDR3 sequence reads: CASSYSTQLPYGYTF. The DNA of the CDR3 is TGTGCCAGCAGCTATTCTACCCAATTACCCTATGGCTACACCTTC.

Remarks on this clonotype: Sequence at one end of the junction differs from germline and may be a read error. This chain links TRBV3-1 with TRBJ1-2, with D possibly being TRBD1 (5 bases). This CDR3 contains 15 residues. Germline CDR1 LGHDT, CDR2 YNNKEL (reference sequence). CDR3 region: CTSSQLAGGNYGYTF. The CDR3 DNA is TGTACCAGCAGCCAACTTGCGGGGGGGAACTATGGCTACACCTTC.

The gene calls are TRBV29-1 and TRBJ2-2; 7 bases are shared with TRBD2. The CDR3 has 15 amino acids. J lost 3 bases, V lost 1 base, and 5 bases had no gene match. Germline V lookup: CDR1 SQVTM, CDR2 ANQGSEA. As DNA, the CDR3 is TGCAGCGTTGAAGGCGGGAGAGGTGACACCGGGGAGCTGTTTTTT. This translates into CSVEGGRGDTGELFF.

The rearrangement links TRBV4-1 to TRBJ2-6; the D gene could be TRBD1 or TRBD2 (6 bases each). The CDR3 contains 22 residues. V was pared by 0 bases and J by 0 bases, with 24 bases between. Germline V gives CDR1 MGHRA, CDR2 YSYEKL. CDR3 nucleotide sequence: TGCGCCAGCAGCCAAGATGGTGGGGGGCGCAGATTTGGTATCTCTGGGGCCAACGTCCTGACTTTC. Protein product: CASSQDGGGRRFGISGANVLTF.

This clonotype was recorded a few times. The chain joins TRBV10-3 to TRBJ2-3; possible D gene TRBD2, 6 bases. Germline lookup yields CDR1 ENHRY and CDR2 SYGVKD. The length of the CDR3 is 15 residues. V was trimmed by 8 bases and J by 6 bases, leaving 21 bases between them. The CDR3: CAIRKGRGDTDTQYF. The DNA of the CDR3 is TGTGCCATCCGAAAAGGTCGCGGGGATACTGATACGCAGTATTTT.

A note on this clonotype: One end of the junction does not line up with germline, which may come from a read error. The chain uses TRBV6-5 and TRBJ2-7; 9 bases line up with TRBD2. CDR3 length: 17 residues. Germline CDR1 and CDR2: MNHEY and SVGAGI. CDR3 DNA sequence: TGTGCCAGCAGTTACTATGCGGGTTCTAGCGGGATTTACGGGCAGTACTTC. Translated: CASSYYAGSSGIYGQYF.

This chain connects TRBV28 to TRBJ1-2; tentative D call: TRBD1 (6 bases). The V end lost 6 bases, the J end lost 2 bases, and 13 bases lay between the germline ends. The CDR3 has 14 residues. CDR1 is MDHEN and CDR2 is SYDVKM in the germline V gene. CDR3 sequence reads: CASSGTGRNYGYTF. The CDR3 DNA follows: TGTGCCAGCAGCGGAACAGGGAGGAACTATGGCTACACCTTC.

This chain uses TRBV20-1 with TRBJ2-7; D is possibly TRBD1 or TRBD2 (5 bases each). The V end was cut by 1 base, the J end by 7 bases, with 11 bases between. The CDR3 consists of 12 residues. Germline loops: CDR1 DFQATT, CDR2 SNEGSKA (reference sequence). The CDR3 DNA reads TGCAGTGCTAGAGGGGGGACCAATGAGCAGTACTTC. Its protein product is CSARGGTNEQYF.

The chain has TRBV20-1 and TRBJ2-1; tentatively, D is TRBD1 (7 bases). Between the trimmed V and J ends, which lost 5 bases and 4 bases, there was a span of 15 bases. Looked up from germline, CDR1 is DFQATT and CDR2 is SNEGSKA (reference sequence). The CDR3 is 14 residues long. The CDR3: CSAERQGGYNEQFF. The CDR3, as DNA: TGCAGTGCTGAAAGACAGGGAGGTTACAATGAGCAGTTCTTC.

This clonotype was seen a handful of times. J is TRBJ2-3 and V is TRBV14; D is unclear. Germline CDR1 reads SGHDN; CDR2 reads FVKESK. Trimming shortened V by 1 base and J by 4 bases, and 6 bases separated the two germline ends. There are 13 residues in the CDR3. The CDR3 sequence is CASSQGMADTQYF. DNA for the CDR3: TGTGCCAGCAGCCAAGGAATGGCAGATACGCAGTATTTT.

This clonotype occurred a few times. This chain connects TRBV5-1 to TRBJ2-7; D remains ambiguous. Per germline, CDR1 SGHRS and CDR2 YFSETQ. This CDR3 spans 14 amino acids. Trimming removed 0 bases from V and 2 bases from J, with 9 bases in between. In DNA, the CDR3 is TGCGCCAGCAGCTTGGATACCTACCCCTACGAGCAGTACTTC. It is translated as CASSLDTYPYEQYF. The full variable domain, completed using reference TRBV5-1 and TRBJ2-7, is KAGVTQTPRYLIKTRGQQVTLSCSPISGHRSVSWYQQTPGQGLQFLFEYFSETQRNKGNFPGRFSGRQFSNSRSEMNVSTLELGDSALYLCASSLDTYPYEQYFGPGTRLTVT.

The V and J genes are TRBV25-1 and TRBJ1-1, with D uncertain. Germline CDR1 MGHDK, CDR2 SYGVNS. CDR3 size: 16 residues. Trimming removed 2 bases at V and 8 bases at J, with 21 bases between. The CDR3 reads CASSESTPGRAREAFF. The CDR3 bases are TGTGCCAGCAGTGAAAGCACCCCTGGGCGGGCAAGGGAAGCTTTCTTT.

The genes are TRBV10-3 and TRBJ1-1; D gene ambiguous. The V end was cut by 2 bases, the J end by 1 base, with 14 bases between. The CDR3 extends over 16 amino acids. Looked up from germline, CDR1 is ENHRY and CDR2 is SYGVKD. This CDR3 reads CAISEAKQVANTEAFF. The CDR3 DNA reads as TGTGCCATCAGTGAGGCGAAGCAGGTAGCGAACACTGAAGCTTTCTTT.

CDR3 loop: CASSERGQGAEAFF. In DNA, the CDR3 is TGTGCCAGCAGTGAGCGGGGACAGGGAGCTGAAGCTTTCTTT. This rearrangement joins TRBV6-1 to TRBJ1-1; 9 bases are a match to TRBD1. Germline V lookup: CDR1 MNHNS, CDR2 SASEGT. This CDR3 contains 14 residues. V gave up 3 bases and J gave up 6 bases; unmatched junction bases: 5.

The chain combines TRBV29-1 with TRBJ2-7; 10 bases agree with TRBD1. The CDR3 is made up of 14 amino acids. The J segment lost 2 bases and the V segment lost 6 bases, leaving 7 bases of the junction unmatched. In germline, CDR1 is SQVTM, CDR2 ANQGSEA. This CDR3 is CSVAGQGLPYEQYF. DNA for the CDR3: TGCAGCGTCGCGGGACAGGGGCTCCCCTACGAGCAGTACTTC.

The DNA for the CDR3 is TGCAGTGCTGGTCTTGGCACAGATACGCAGTATTTT. This sequence encodes CSAGLGTDTQYF. V usage is TRBV20-1 and J usage is TRBJ2-3, with unresolved D. The germline gives CDR1 DFQATT, CDR2 SNEGSKA (reference sequence). The CDR3 has 12 amino acids. Trimming stripped 5 bases from V and 1 base from J, with 7 bases between.

The chain is built from TRBV12-3 or TRBV12-4 and TRBJ2-3; D is undetermined. V was trimmed by 1 base and J by 3 bases, leaving 11 bases between them. CDR3 size: 15 residues. The chain's CDR3 is CASSLGNLGTDTQYF. CDR3 bases: TGTGCCAGCAGTTTAGGGAATCTAGGGACAGATACGCAGTATTTT.

This clonotype was counted a few times. The rearrangement joins TRBV5-1 to TRBJ2-1; D not resolved. The CDR3 covers 17 residues. In germline, CDR1 is SGHRS, CDR2 YFSETQ. V shed 4 bases and J shed 8 bases, with 25 bases lying between them. For the CDR3, the DNA is TGCGCCAGCAGCCTCCTAGGTGGTAGCCAAAGGCCCGATGAGCAGTTCTTC. Translation gives CASSLLGGSQRPDEQFF.

This CDR3 is CASSERDRRGTEAFF. In DNA form, the CDR3 reads TGTGCCAGCAGTGAAAGGGACAGGCGGGGCACTGAAGCTTTCTTT. The chain joins TRBV6-1 to TRBJ1-1, with 8 bases aligning to TRBD1. This CDR3 region has 15 residues. The germline V gene has CDR1 MNHNS and CDR2 SASEGT. Trimming took 2 bases from V and 4 from J; bases not matched to a gene: 6.

The rearrangement links TRBV29-1 to TRBJ2-3; TRBD1 matches at 9 bases. Per germline, CDR1 SQVTM and CDR2 ANQGSEA. V trimming: 1 base; J trimming: 4 bases; junction bases outside the gene matches: 6. This CDR3 has 15 residues. The CDR3 region has the DNA TGCAGCGTTGAAGGTACAGGGGGCTACGCAGATACGCAGTATTTT. Translated, it gives CSVEGTGGYADTQYF.

This chain connects TRBV11-2 to TRBJ2-5; D is perhaps TRBD1 (5 bases). Gene TRBJ2-7 matches the end of the DNA better, so the J call may be wrong. The germline gives CDR1 SGHAT, CDR2 FQNNGV. The CDR3 consists of 13 residues. Here the CDR3 reads CASSSQGPGEQYF. The CDR3 nucleotides read TGTGCCAGCAGTTCTCAGGGTCCGGGCGAGCAGTACTTC.